Below, 20 T cell receptor beta chains from the same sample are listed, as sequenced in a study of cytomegalovirus exposure and HLA in healthy donors. 60 Vbeta and 13 Jbeta primers were used in PCR. The data were produced by immunoSEQ multiplex PCR, yet TCRdb's version contains in-frame clones alone and is incomplete. The table includes about 230,000 clones, more than 70% detected once. Sequencing used PBMCs. Receptors originate from a human donor in good health.

This chain connects TRBV7-9 to TRBJ2-5; 7 positions agree with TRBD2. Germline V lookup: CDR1 SEHNR, CDR2 FQNEAQ (reference sequence). V lost 5 bases to trimming and J lost 2 bases; unmatched junction nucleotides: 11. This CDR3 is built from 16 residues. In DNA form, the CDR3 reads TGTGCCAGCAGCATTCGGGGCGGGAGAGGACAAGAGACCCAGTACTTC. Translation gives CASSIRGGRGQETQYF.

A note on this clone: Other DNA sequences of this sample code for an identical CDR3. The J gene is TRBJ2-2, the V gene TRBV5-4; TRBD1 matches 9 bases. CDR1 is SGHNT and CDR2 is YYREEE in the germline V gene (reference sequence). This CDR3 has 16 residues. Trimming at V came to 4 bases and at J to 4 bases, leaving 8 bases not matched to a gene. CDR3 protein: CASSKGQGSGTGELFF. The CDR3 bases are TGTGCCAGCAGCAAGGGACAGGGATCGGGCACCGGGGAGCTGTTTTTT.

This chain links TRBV4-2 with TRBJ2-3; TRBD1 matches at 8 bases. CDR3 length equals 18 residues. V gave up 0 bases and J gave up 1 base; unmatched junction bases: 9. Germline lookup yields CDR1 LGHNA and CDR2 YNFKEQ. The CDR3 spells CASSQDVVVQGGTDTQYF. CDR3 bases: TGTGCCAGCAGCCAAGATGTAGTAGTACAGGGGGGCACAGATACGCAGTATTTT.

In this sample, this clone turned up a few times. The chain uses TRBV6-6 and TRBJ1-6, with TRBD1 matching 9 bases. The CDR3 extends over 14 amino acids. Trimming removed 6 bases from V and 8 bases from J; junction bases left unmatched: 5. Germline V CDR1 and CDR2: MNHNY, SVGAGI (reference sequence). DNA of the CDR3: TGTGCCAGCAGCCGCCGGACAGGGGATTCACCCCTCCACTTT. Translation gives CASSRRTGDSPLHF.

The chain employs TRBV7-3 and TRBJ2-5, with D possibly being TRBD2 (5 bases). The CDR3 extends over 15 amino acids. Trimming removed 5 bases at V and 7 bases at J, with 20 bases between. CDR1 SGHTA and CDR2 FQGTGA come from the germline V gene. CDR3 in amino acids: CASSPGGLTKRTQYF. For the CDR3, the DNA is TGTGCCAGCAGCCCCGGAGGCCTCACCAAAAGGACCCAGTACTTC.

The gene calls are TRBV6-5 and TRBJ2-3; 14 nucleotides align to TRBD2. The CDR3 contains 16 residues. Germline V gene data show CDR1 as MNHEY and CDR2 as SVGAGI. The V gene end was trimmed by 4 bases and the J gene end by 6 bases; junction bases not matched to a gene: 6. In DNA, the CDR3 is TGTGCCAGCAGTTCCGGGACTAGCGGGAGTAAGGATACGCAGTATTTT. It is translated as CASSSGTSGSKDTQYF.

The gene calls are TRBV7-2 and TRBJ2-5, with a weak D call TRBD2 (5 bases). Germline loops: CDR1 SGHTA, CDR2 FQGNSA. CDR3 length: 13 amino acids. V lost 5 bases and J lost 1, with 8 bases in between. The CDR3 here is CASSPSIQETQYF. The DNA for the CDR3 is TGTGCCAGCAGCCCTAGCATCCAAGAGACCCAGTACTTC.

V and J are TRBV28 and TRBJ2-2, with 7 bases aligning to TRBD2. V shed 6 bases and J 7 bases; nucleotides not matched to a gene: 5. Per the germline V gene, CDR1 is MDHEN and CDR2 is SYDVKM. The CDR3 sequence is 13 residues long. This CDR3 reads CASSRTRIGELFF. CDR3 bases: TGTGCCAGCAGCAGGACTAGAATCGGGGAGCTGTTTTTT.

The chain is built from TRBV5-4 and TRBJ1-2; D uncertain. Trimming removed 1 base at V and 6 bases at J, with 19 bases between. The germline V gene has CDR1 SGHNT and CDR2 YYREEE (reference sequence). The CDR3 is 16 residues long. CDR3 residues: CASSLIAANLGHGYTF. In DNA, the CDR3 is TGTGCCAGCAGCTTGATTGCGGCAAATCTTGGTCATGGCTACACCTTC.

The V gene is TRBV6-5, the J gene TRBJ2-7, with 12 bases fitting TRBD1. This CDR3 comprises 14 residues. Germline V lookup: CDR1 MNHEY, CDR2 SVGAGI. After removal of 4 bases from V and 5 bases from J, the junction contained 3 bases not matched to a gene. DNA of the CDR3: TGTGCCAGCAGTTCGGGACAGGGGGCGGACGAGCAGTACTTC. As protein: CASSSGQGADEQYF.

This clone was recorded many times. As DNA, the CDR3 is TGTGCCAGCAGCTTAAACTATGGCGCGACCTCTGAAAAACTGTTTTTT. This translates into CASSLNYGATSEKLFF. The genes are TRBV7-4 and TRBJ1-4, with unresolved D. Per germline, CDR1 SGHVT and CDR2 SQSDAQ. V lost 2 bases and J 7 bases, leaving 17 bases between the germline ends. This CDR3 has 16 amino acids.

This clone was found a few times. V gene TRBV7-2 combines with J gene TRBJ2-1; TRBD1 is a possible D gene (6 bases). V was cut by 1 base and J by 4 bases, with 11 bases left in between. The CDR3 contains 15 residues. Germline-derived CDR1 and CDR2 are SGHTA and FQGNSA. The DNA for the CDR3 is TGTGCCAGCAGCTTAGGACCAGGGGAGTACAATGAGCAGTTCTTC. Translating it yields CASSLGPGEYNEQFF.

The chain recombines TRBV5-5 with TRBJ1-2; D remains unclear. The CDR3 loop spans 15 amino acids. Trimming took off 0 bases at V and 0 bases at J, with 9 bases between the two ends. From germline, CDR1 is SGHKS and CDR2 YYEKEE (reference sequence). The DNA for the CDR3 is TGTGCCAGCAGCTTGGTGGGAGACACTAACTATGGCTACACCTTC. This sequence encodes CASSLVGDTNYGYTF.

The V and J genes are TRBV29-1 and TRBJ1-6; no firm D call. The CDR3 is 12 residues long. V was pared by 6 bases and J by 3 bases, with 6 bases between. CDR1 is SQVTM and CDR2 is ANQGSEA in the germline V gene. The CDR3 DNA reads as TGCAGCGTCGGAGACTATAATTCACCCCTCCACTTT. Protein: CSVGDYNSPLHF. Full variable domain (missing parts from reference TRBV29-1 and TRBJ1-6): SAVISQKPSRDICQRGTSLTIQCQVDSQVTMMFWYRQQPGQSLTLIATANQGSEATYESGFVIDKFPISRPNLTFSTLTVSNMSPEDSSIYLCSVGDYNSPLHFGNGTRLTVT.

The chain combines TRBV7-3 with TRBJ2-1; tentative D call: TRBD2 (6 bases). The CDR3 runs 17 residues. Trimming removed 5 bases at V and 6 bases at J, with 23 bases between. Germline V CDR1 and CDR2: SGHTA, FQGTGA. The CDR3 nucleotides are TGTGCCAGCAGCCCTCGCATGGGACTCCATCCGGGCAATGAGCAGTTCTTC. Translated, it gives CASSPRMGLHPGNEQFF.

This chain uses TRBV19 with TRBJ2-5, with D possibly TRBD1 on 7 matching bases. The CDR3 spans 15 residues. Germline CDR1 LNHDA, CDR2 SQIVND (reference sequence). The V end lost 5 bases, the J end lost 7 bases, and 20 bases lay between the germline ends. CDR3 in DNA: TGTGCCAGTAGTGATTACCGGGGGACAGTAAGGACCCAGTACTTC. This codes for CASSDYRGTVRTQYF.

The V call is TRBV19, the J call TRBJ1-2; 11 bases are shared with TRBD1. CDR1 and CDR2 (germline): LNHDA, SQIVND (reference sequence). V gave up 5 bases and J gave up 6 bases; unmatched junction bases: 17. The CDR3 loop spans 18 amino acids. DNA of the CDR3: TGTGCCAGTAGTCCGATCCGGGACAGGGGGGTCCTTTTGAATGGCTACACCTTC. It codes for CASSPIRDRGVLLNGYTF.

Here the CDR3 DNA reads TGTGCCAGCAGTCAAAGCGGGAGGCCCGCCTACGAGCAGTACTTC. Protein product: CASSQSGRPAYEQYF. The V and J genes are TRBV6-5 and TRBJ2-7; TRBD2 aligns across 9 bases. With V trimmed by 5 bases and J by 2 bases, 7 bases remained unmatched. The CDR3 contains 15 residues. Germline CDR1 and CDR2: MNHEY and SVGAGI.

The chain uses TRBV5-1 and TRBJ1-2, with a possible D match to TRBD1 (5 bases). CDR1 and CDR2 from the germline V gene are SGHRS and YFSETQ. Trimming removed 0 bases at V and 3 bases at J, with 9 bases between. This CDR3 is built from 14 residues. The chain's CDR3 is CASSLGQMYYGYTF. The CDR3 DNA reads as TGCGCCAGCAGCTTGGGACAGATGTACTATGGCTACACCTTC.

J is TRBJ1-2 and V is TRBV5-4; D perhaps matches TRBD1 (6 bases). Germline V lookup: CDR1 SGHNT, CDR2 YYREEE (reference sequence). This CDR3 contains 14 residues. Trimming removed 4 bases from V and 1 base from J, with 11 bases in between. The CDR3 spells CASSPDSFNYGYTF. CDR3 sequence (DNA): TGTGCCAGCAGCCCGGACAGCTTTAACTATGGCTACACCTTC.